This TCR beta chain was found in a study of blood T cell repertoires in COVID-19. For the study at large: Samples of COVID-19 (acute and convalescent) were obtained from the United States, Italy and Spain. Nucleic acid was either cDNA or gDNA, and it came from T cells, B-cell-depleted T cells, or PBMCs.

Original methodology: Amplified reference gene primers provided the basis for estimating nucleated cell counts. Measured with immunoSEQ multiplex PCR; TCRdb has only the in-frame clones, and not every one. Clone size and V and J calls were adopted from that table, with D and trimming inferred from the DNA. This table has 200,000 or so clones, approximately 87% appearing once. CDR3 length equals 17 residues. Germline-derived CDR1 and CDR2 are SGHRS and YFSETQ. The V and J ends lost 2 bases and 1 base respectively, with 16 bases between them. The chain uses TRBV5-1 and TRBJ1-3; D call uncertain. The sequencing input was peripheral blood. This TCR was sampled from a woman in her seventies with acute or convalescent COVID-19. Here the CDR3 DNA reads TGCGCCAGCAGCTTAACCACAACAACGTCGTCTGGAAACACCATATATTTT. This codes for CASSLTTTTSSGNTIYF.